The sample holds many counts of the clone carrying this T cell receptor beta chain. Its antigen is unknown. From germline, CDR1 is SGHVS and CDR2 FQNEAQ. The CDR3 runs to 18 residues. V lost 2 bases and J lost 5; bases outside the gene matches: 12. TCRdb reanalysed the 5' RACE reads using MiXCR and keeps one entry per CDR3 protein. The data show about 250,000 distinct CDR3 sequences, about 8.3% seen once. This sample stems from a study of identical twins. Study-wide results and limits: Invariant MAIT and iNKT cells may have partly biased zero-insertion analyses.

The same data also went into a second study, on yellow fever vaccine responses in identical twins.

The sequenced sample was CD8+ T cells sorted from blood. The sequence was collected from a woman between 18 and 29 years old in good health. The chain links TRBV7-8 to TRBJ2-1; 10 bases are a match to TRBD1. The CDR3 spells CASSLQDSRDRGNNEQFF. The CDR3 DNA reads TGTGCCAGCAGCTTACAAGACTCCCGGGACAGGGGAAACAATGAGCAGTTCTTC.